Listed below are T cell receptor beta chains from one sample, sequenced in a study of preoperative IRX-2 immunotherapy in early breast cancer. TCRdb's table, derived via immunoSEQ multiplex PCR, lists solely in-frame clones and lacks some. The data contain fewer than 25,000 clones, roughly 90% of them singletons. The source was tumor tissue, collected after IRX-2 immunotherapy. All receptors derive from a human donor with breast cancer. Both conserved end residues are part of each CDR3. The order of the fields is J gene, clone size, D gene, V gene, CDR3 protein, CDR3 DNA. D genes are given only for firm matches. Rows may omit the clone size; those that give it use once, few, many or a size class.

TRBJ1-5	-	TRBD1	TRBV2	CASSKSGQGVQPQHF	TGTGCCAGCAGTAAAAGTGGACAGGGGGTTCAGCCCCAGCATTTT
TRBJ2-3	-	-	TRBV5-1	CASSFSGVRADTQYF	TGCGCCAGCAGCTTCAGTGGGGTTAGGGCAGATACGCAGTATTTT
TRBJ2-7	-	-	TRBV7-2	CASSLAGITGFGRYEQYF	TGTGCCAGCAGCTTAGCAGGAATTACAGGTTTTGGTCGCTACGAGCAGTACTTC
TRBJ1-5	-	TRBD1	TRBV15	CATSRGARGQGGQPQHF	TGTGCCACCAGCAGGGGGGCCAGGGGACAGGGCGGGCAGCCCCAGCATTTT
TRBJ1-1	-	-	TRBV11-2	CASSLQAQKNTEAFF	TGTGCCAGCAGCTTACAGGCGCAAAAGAACACTGAAGCTTTCTTT
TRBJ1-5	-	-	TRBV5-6	CASSLGGGTPRSQPQHF	TGTGCCAGCAGCTTGGGAGGAGGGACTCCCCGGAGTCAGCCCCAGCATTTT
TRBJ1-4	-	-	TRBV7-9	CASSLGGHGGTNEKLFF	TGTGCCAGCAGCTTAGGAGGGCACGGGGGAACTAATGAAAAACTGTTTTTT
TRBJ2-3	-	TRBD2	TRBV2	CASSERAGGRTDTQYF	TGTGCCAGCAGTGAAAGAGCGGGGGGTCGCACAGATACGCAGTATTTT
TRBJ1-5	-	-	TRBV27	CASSSRNDRMGQPQHF	TGTGCCAGCAGTTCCCGCAACGACAGGATGGGTCAGCCCCAGCATTTT
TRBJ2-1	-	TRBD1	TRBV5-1	CASNRGQGVDEQFF	TGCGCCAGCAATAGGGGACAGGGGGTCGATGAGCAGTTCTTC
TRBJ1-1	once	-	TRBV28	CASSFLREQAFF	TGTGCCAGCAGTTTTTTAAGGGAACAAGCTTTCTTT
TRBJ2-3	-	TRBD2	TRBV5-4	CASSLRWGLAVEGGTDTQYF	TGTGCCAGCAGCTTGCGATGGGGACTAGCGGTGGAGGGAGGCACAGATACGCAGTATTTT
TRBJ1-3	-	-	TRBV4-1	CASSPPSGNTIYF	TGCGCCAGCAGCCCGCCTTCTGGAAACACCATATATTTT
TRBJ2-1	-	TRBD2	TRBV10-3	CAISESGTSAPVGQFF	TGTGCCATCAGTGAGTCCGGGACTAGCGCCCCGGTGGGGCAGTTCTTC
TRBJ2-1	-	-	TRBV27	CASARDWRFNEQFF	TGTGCCAGCGCCCGGGACTGGCGGTTCAATGAGCAGTTCTTC
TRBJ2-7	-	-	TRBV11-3	CASSFFPPGTTYEQYF	TGTGCCAGCAGCTTCTTTCCCCCGGGAACCACCTACGAGCAGTACTTC
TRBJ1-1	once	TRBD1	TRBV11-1	CASSSGQGKFNTEAFF	TGTGCCAGCAGCTCAGGACAGGGGAAGTTTAACACTGAAGCTTTCTTT
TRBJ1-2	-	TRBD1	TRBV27	CASRSGTAGGYGYTF	TGTGCCAGCAGGTCCGGGACAGCAGGCGGCTATGGCTACACCTTC
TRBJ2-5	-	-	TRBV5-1	CASSLAEGTQYF	TGCGCCAGCAGCTTGGCCGAGGGGACCCAGTACTTC
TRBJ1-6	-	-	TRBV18	CASSPPGERSPLHF	TGTGCCAGCTCACCACCAGGGGAACGGTCACCCCTCCACTTT
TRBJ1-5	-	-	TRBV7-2	CASSLLGQPQHF	TGTGCCAGCAGCTTACTTGGCCAGCCCCAGCATTTT
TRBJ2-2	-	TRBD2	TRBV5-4	CASSSSGGRNTGELFF	TGTGCCAGCAGCTCTAGCGGGGGTAGGAACACCGGGGAGCTGTTTTTT
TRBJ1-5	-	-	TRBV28	CASSLLRGQMYSNQPQHF	TGTGCCAGCAGTTTGCTCAGGGGCCAAATGTATAGCAATCAGCCCCAGCATTTT
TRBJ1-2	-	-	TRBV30	CAWTGPIINYGYTF	TGTGCCTGGACGGGACCTATTATTAACTATGGCTACACCTTC
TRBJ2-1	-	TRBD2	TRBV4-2	CASSRSSGGHEDEQFF	TGTGCCAGCAGCCGTTCCAGCGGGGGGCACGAAGATGAGCAGTTCTTC
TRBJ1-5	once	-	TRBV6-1	CASSEEAQGNNQPQHF	TGTGCCAGCAGTGAAGAGGCACAGGGTAACAATCAGCCCCAGCATTTT
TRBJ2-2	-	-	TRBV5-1	CASSFRAANTGELFF	TGCGCCAGCAGCTTTAGGGCAGCGAACACCGGGGAGCTGTTTTTT
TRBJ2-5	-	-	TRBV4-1	CASSQELILGTQYF	TGCGCCAGCAGCCAAGAACTAATCTTGGGGACCCAGTACTTC
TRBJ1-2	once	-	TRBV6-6	CASSSQTRANGYTF	TGTGCCAGCAGTTCCCAAACCAGGGCCAATGGCTACACCTTC
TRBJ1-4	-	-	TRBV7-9	CASSLRDTPGEKLFF	TGTGCCAGCAGCTTAAGAGACACACCGGGGGAAAAACTGTTTTTT
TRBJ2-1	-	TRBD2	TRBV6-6	CASMGGLGEQFF	TGTGCCAGCATGGGAGGGCTAGGGGAGCAGTTCTTC
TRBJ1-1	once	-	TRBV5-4	CASSFDTMNTEAFF	TGTGCCAGCAGCTTTGACACCATGAACACTGAAGCTTTCTTT
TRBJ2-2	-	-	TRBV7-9	CASSSGQNTGELFF	TGTGCCAGCAGCTCAGGACAGAACACCGGGGAGCTGTTTTTT
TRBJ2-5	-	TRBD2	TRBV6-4	CARKTSGYQETQYF	TGTGCCAGAAAGACTAGCGGGTACCAAGAGACCCAGTACTTC
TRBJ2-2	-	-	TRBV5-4	CASSASQGTRNTGELFF	TGTGCCAGCAGCGCCTCACAGGGAACGAGGAACACCGGGGAGCTGTTTTTT
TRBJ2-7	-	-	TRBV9	CASSSRPPDVYEQYF	TGTGCCAGCAGCAGTAGACCCCCCGACGTATACGAGCAGTACTTC
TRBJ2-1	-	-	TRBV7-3	CASSSWVNEQFF	TGTGCCAGCAGCTCTTGGGTGAATGAGCAGTTCTTC
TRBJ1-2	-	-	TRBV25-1	CASSERQPYGYTF	TGTGCCAGCAGTGAAAGACAGCCCTATGGCTACACCTTC
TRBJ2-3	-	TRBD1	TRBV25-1	CASSEWTGGIDTQYF	TGTGCCAGCAGTGAATGGACAGGGGGAATAGATACGCAGTATTTT
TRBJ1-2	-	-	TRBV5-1	CASRGANYGYTF	TGCGCCAGCAGGGGAGCAAACTATGGCTACACCTTC
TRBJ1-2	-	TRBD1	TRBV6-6	CASSLGQGNGYTF	TGTGCCAGCAGTTTGGGACAGGGTAATGGCTACACCTTC
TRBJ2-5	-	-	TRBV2	CASNSQGRETQYF	TGTGCCAGCAATTCACAGGGTCGAGAGACCCAGTACTTC
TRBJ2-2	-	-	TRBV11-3	CASSPRSLNSGELFF	TGTGCCAGCAGCCCGCGGTCCCTCAACTCCGGGGAGCTGTTTTTT
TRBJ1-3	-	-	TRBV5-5	CASSNPTVSGNTIYF	TGTGCCAGCAGCAATCCGACAGTCTCTGGAAACACCATATATTTT
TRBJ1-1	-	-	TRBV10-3	CAISVGLTEAFF	TGTGCCATCAGTGTCGGACTGACTGAAGCTTTCTTT
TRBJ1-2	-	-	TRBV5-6	CASSLGLRRMRDGYTF	TGTGCCAGCAGCTTGGGGCTGCGGCGGATGAGAGATGGCTACACCTTC